Listed below are T cell receptor beta chains from one sample, sequenced in a study of T-cell memory formation after mild COVID-19. TCRdb analysed the 5' RACE reads with MiXCR anew, one entry per CDR3 protein. The sample has approximately 260,000 distinct CDR3 sequences; 16% are singletons. The specimen sequenced was PBMCs or a T cell subset sorted from them (not recorded which). The receptors were sampled from a man aged 18-30 years who had mild COVID-19 (a few samples of this study predate the infection). Cell type and time point are not known. Each CDR3 is given with its conserved first and last residue. The D gene is left open where the match is weak. Size is omitted from some rows. Given values are once, few, many or a class for expanded clones.

>few|13|TRBJ2-5|TRBV7-9|-
CASSRDPQETQYF
TGTGCCAGCAGCCGGGACCCGCAAGAGACCCAGTACTTC
>few|13|TRBJ1-5|TRBV20-1|TRBD1
CSARGQGAQPQHF
TGCAGTGCTAGAGGACAGGGGGCCCAGCCCCAGCATTTT
>many|12|TRBJ1-2|TRBV20-1|-
CSASPRGYGYTF
TGCAGTGCTAGTCCCAGGGGCTATGGCTACACCTTC
>-|14|TRBJ1-4|TRBV7-9|-
CASSSTGWLEKLFF
TGTGCCAGCAGCTCCACAGGCTGGCTTGAAAAACTGTTTTTT
>few|13|TRBJ2-7|TRBV6-2/TRBV6-3|-
CASSYLPFHEQYF
TGTGCCAGCAGTTATTTGCCTTTCCACGAGCAGTACTTC
>few|12|TRBJ2-1|TRBV7-9|-
CASSAADYEQFF
TGTGCCAGCAGCGCGGCGGACTATGAGCAGTTCTTC
>-|15|TRBJ2-1|TRBV4-1|TRBD1
CASSHPRGAGGEQFF
TGCGCCAGCAGCCATCCCCGTGGGGCAGGGGGTGAGCAGTTCTTC
>-|15|TRBJ2-5|TRBV20-1|TRBD2
CSAREYSGGQETQYF
TGCAGTGCTAGAGAGTATAGCGGGGGGCAAGAGACCCAGTACTTC
>-|16|TRBJ2-3|TRBV7-3|TRBD2
CASSPQGLAGSDTQYF
TGTGCCAGCAGCCCTCAGGGACTAGCGGGGTCAGATACGCAGTATTTT
>-|14|TRBJ1-1|TRBV6-2/TRBV6-3|-
CASCIGISNTEAFF
TGTGCCAGCTGTATTGGGATTTCGAACACTGAAGCTTTCTTT
>-|17|TRBJ2-3|TRBV5-1|-
CASSLGPLATSTDTQYF
TGCGCCAGCAGCTTGGGACCTCTAGCGACTAGCACAGATACGCAGTATTTT
>-|15|TRBJ1-1|TRBV18|-
CASSPGPGAHTEAFF
TGTGCCAGCTCACCAGGCCCGGGGGCGCATACTGAAGCTTTCTTT
>-|15|TRBJ2-6|TRBV6-5|-
CASSQGGEGANVLTF
TGTGCCAGCAGCCAAGGGGGGGAAGGGGCCAACGTCCTGACTTTC
>few|14|TRBJ1-6|TRBV4-1|-
CASGPEGEFFSLHF
TGCGCCAGCGGGCCGGAGGGCGAATTCTTCTCCCTCCACTTT
>few|19|TRBJ1-5|TRBV6-5|TRBD1
CASSPESWTGGLGNQPQHF
TGTGCCAGCAGCCCTGAGTCCTGGACAGGGGGACTTGGCAATCAGCCCCAGCATTTT
>-|13|TRBJ2-1|TRBV12-3/TRBV12-4|TRBD2
CASSRSGGTEQFF
TGTGCCAGCAGTCGTAGCGGGGGTACTGAGCAGTTCTTC
>many|13|TRBJ1-5|TRBV28|-
CASNQPPSQPQHF
TGTGCCAGCAACCAACCCCCGTCGCAGCCCCAGCATTTT
>-|12|TRBJ1-1|TRBV12-3/TRBV12-4|-
CATHRGSTEAFF
TGTGCCACCCACCGAGGGAGCACTGAAGCTTTCTTT
>-|15|TRBJ2-5|TRBV5-1|-
CASRDAGRVGETQYF
TGCGCCAGCAGGGACGCAGGCAGGGTGGGAGAGACCCAGTACTTC
>few|17|TRBJ2-1|TRBV7-2|-
CASSLASGEGSANEQFF
TGTGCCAGCAGCTTAGCGTCCGGCGAGGGGTCTGCAAATGAGCAGTTCTTC
>-|13|TRBJ2-1|TRBV5-4|-
CASSRTPYNEQFF
TGTGCCAGCAGCCGGACACCCTACAATGAGCAGTTCTTC
>-|13|TRBJ2-2|TRBV29-1|-
CSVDSGYTGELFF
TGCAGCGTTGACTCGGGGTACACCGGGGAGCTGTTTTTT
>-|16|TRBJ1-4|TRBV7-9|-
CASSSRQRPTNEKLFF
TGTGCCAGCAGCTCCCGACAGAGGCCAACTAATGAAAAACTGTTTTTT
>-|12|TRBJ2-3|TRBV12-3/TRBV12-4|-
CASSLDVGTQYF
TGTGCCAGCAGTTTAGATGTCGGGACGCAGTATTTT
>-|13|TRBJ1-2|TRBV3-1|-
CASSQVDHGGYTF
TGTGCCAGCAGCCAAGTGGATCACGGCGGCTACACCTTC
>-|16|TRBJ2-1|TRBV6-2/TRBV6-3|-
CASSDPRGGKYNEQFF
TGTGCCAGCAGTGACCCCCGCGGGGGCAAGTACAATGAGCAGTTCTTC
>-|13|TRBJ2-2|TRBV20-1|-
CSARQPNTGELFF
TGCAGTGCTAGACAGCCGAACACCGGGGAGCTGTTTTTT
>few|16|TRBJ2-3|TRBV4-2|TRBD1
CASSQRDRGLTDTQYF
TGTGCCAGCAGCCAGCGGGACAGGGGGCTCACAGATACGCAGTATTTT
>few|17|TRBJ2-3|TRBV6-5|TRBD1
CASSGWDSIFSTDTQYF
TGTGCCAGCAGTGGTTGGGACAGCATTTTTAGCACAGATACGCAGTATTTT
>few|17|TRBJ2-3|TRBV12-3/TRBV12-4|TRBD1
CASRQNPGQGVGDTQYF
TGTGCCAGCAGACAAAACCCGGGACAGGGTGTGGGAGATACGCAGTATTTT
>few|16|TRBJ2-7|TRBV7-8|-
CASSFLTGDGSYEQYF
TGTGCCAGCAGCTTTCTGACCGGGGACGGATCCTACGAGCAGTACTTC
>few|17|TRBJ2-7|TRBV6-1|TRBD2
CASSDGTSGAFSYEQYF
TGTGCCAGCAGTGACGGGACTAGCGGGGCTTTCTCCTACGAGCAGTACTTC
>few|14|TRBJ1-2|TRBV9|TRBD1
CASSSRQGIYGYTF
TGTGCCAGCAGCTCCAGACAGGGGATCTATGGCTACACCTTC
>-|14|TRBJ2-2|TRBV2|TRBD1
CASRPGQGFGELFF
TGTGCCAGCAGACCAGGACAGGGGTTCGGGGAGCTGTTTTTT
>-|16|TRBJ2-2|TRBV7-2|TRBD1
CASSFVDRAYTGELFF
TGTGCCAGCAGCTTCGTGGACAGGGCGTACACCGGGGAGCTGTTTTTT
>-|15|TRBJ1-5|TRBV28|-
CASSTQEYSNQPQHF
TGTGCCAGCAGTACACAGGAATATAGCAATCAGCCCCAGCATTTT
>-|13|TRBJ1-1|TRBV7-6|-
CASGMGGVTEAFF
TGTGCCAGCGGAATGGGGGGGGTCACTGAAGCTTTCTTT
>many|15|TRBJ1-6|TRBV5-1|-
CASSRSYPEDSPLHF
TGCGCCAGCAGCCGGTCCTACCCCGAGGATTCACCCCTCCACTTT
>few|14|TRBJ2-7|TRBV5-1|TRBD1
CASSSDRMVDEQYF
TGCGCCAGCAGCTCGGACAGGATGGTAGACGAGCAGTACTTC
>-|13|TRBJ1-5|TRBV24-1|-
CATSGGPWQPQHF
TGTGCCACCAGTGGAGGACCGTGGCAGCCCCAGCATTTT
>few|18|TRBJ2-3|TRBV5-1|TRBD1
CASSSPRQGSTRTDTQYF
TGCGCCAGCAGCTCGCCGCGACAGGGGTCGACTCGCACAGATACGCAGTATTTT
>-|18|TRBJ1-2|TRBV7-8|TRBD1
CASSLPGTGKGNVWSYTF
TGTGCCAGCAGCTTACCCGGGACAGGGAAGGGAAATGTATGGAGCTACACCTTC
>-|14|TRBJ1-6|TRBV30|-
CAWSEPGANSPLHF
TGTGCCTGGAGTGAGCCAGGGGCCAATTCACCCCTCCACTTT
>few|15|TRBJ2-5|TRBV20-1|TRBD2
CSARDTSVTGETQYF
TGCAGTGCCAGAGATACTAGCGTCACTGGAGAGACCCAGTACTTC
>-|16|TRBJ1-1|TRBV11-2|-
CASSLAGWGQGTEAFF
TGTGCCAGCAGCTTAGCGGGCTGGGGGCAAGGCACTGAAGCTTTCTTT